This TCR beta chain derives from a study of T cells after yellow fever vaccination. Study conclusions and caveats: Abundant clonotypes from the bulk population could get into FACS-sorted repertoires as contaminants. Some clonotypes, a small share, were shared between CD4 and CD8 compartments.

Germline CDR1 and CDR2: LGHNA and YSLEER. V lost 3 bases and J lost 1; bases outside the gene matches: 6. There are 16 residues in the CDR3. A universal primer site and UMIs were added as TCR cDNA was made by 5'RACE template switching. Via MiXCR, TCRdb re-called the 5' RACE reads, giving one row per CDR3 protein. The repertoire consists of around 250,000 distinct CDR3 sequences, with around 7% occurring once and the leading ten covering over 0.65%. Remarks on this clonotype: Its antigen remains unknown.

The gene calls are TRBV4-3 and TRBJ2-3, with TRBD2 matching 8 bases. This TCR was recovered from a man younger than 40 who received the YFV17D yellow fever vaccine. The sample was CD4+ T cells sorted from PBMCs, taken 15 days after the yellow fever booster vaccination. The CDR3 nucleotides read TGCGCCAGCAGCCAGGCCGGGACTAGGGGCACAGATACGCAGTATTTT. The encoded protein is CASSQAGTRGTDTQYF.